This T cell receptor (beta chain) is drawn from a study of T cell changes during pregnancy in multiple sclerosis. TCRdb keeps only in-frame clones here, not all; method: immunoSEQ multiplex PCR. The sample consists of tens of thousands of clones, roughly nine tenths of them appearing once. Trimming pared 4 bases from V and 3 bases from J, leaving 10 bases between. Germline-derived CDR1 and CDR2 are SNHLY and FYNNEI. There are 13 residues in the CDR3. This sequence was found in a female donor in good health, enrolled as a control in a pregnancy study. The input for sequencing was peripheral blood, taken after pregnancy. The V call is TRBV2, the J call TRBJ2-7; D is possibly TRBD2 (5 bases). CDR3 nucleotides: TGTGCCAGCAGTGGAGGGTTTCGCTACGAGCAGTACTTC. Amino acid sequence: CASSGGFRYEQYF.